This T cell receptor (beta chain) was identified during a study of shared T cell receptors in the human thymus. The J segment lost 11 bases and the V segment lost 3 bases, leaving 7 bases of the junction unmatched. This CDR3 spans 13 amino acids. Germline CDR1 is MNHNY and CDR2 is SVGAGI (reference sequence). TCRdb's table, derived via immunoSEQ multiplex PCR, lists solely in-frame clones and lacks some. The sample shows about 660,000 clones, roughly 88% of them seen only once. These data were likewise used in another study, on human thymus T cells. From that study: Donors consisted of healthy Finnish infants (having corrective surgery for congenital heart defects). Corrective cardiac surgery supplied the resected thymus tissue. What appeared biased in thymic and blood repertoires was the usage of V and J genes. Unrelated people showed highly overlapping thymic repertoires, related research reported.

The J gene is TRBJ2-1, the V gene TRBV6-6, with 7 positions matching TRBD1. The specimen sequenced was thymocytes. The sequence came from a boy younger than two with a congenital heart defect. In DNA, the CDR3 is TGTGCCAGCAGTTATCCCGACAGGGTCAAGCAGTTCTTC. Its translation is CASSYPDRVKQFF.